This is a list of T cell receptor beta chains from one sample in a study of low-dose radiotherapy and immunotherapy resistance in tumors. Via MiXCR, TCRdb re-called the reads, giving one row per CDR3 protein. The sample consists of 70,000 to 95,000 distinct CDR3 sequences, 18% of them appearing once. Sample: PBMCs, taken before treatment. These receptors came from a male donor with prostate cancer. Both conserved end residues are part of each CDR3.

TRBV7-9	CASSSTQGTTKETQYF
TRBV30	CAWNEGFRTDTQYF
TRBV12-5	CASGLQETQYF
TRBV6-5	CASSPLSGGAADTQYF
TRBV5-1	CASAMTGVYEQYF
TRBV12-3/TRBV12-4	CASSPVRGGPNTGELFFF
TRBV4-1	CASSPLGGTGELFF
TRBV5-1	CASRRGPETQYF
TRBV7-2	CASSPTGTALGTQYF
TRBV5-4	CASSLVQGSTDTQYF
TRBV2	CASSVEGWLYF
TRBV2	CASSEVGEIYEQYF
TRBV5-1	CASSSRGEETQYF
TRBV15	CATSLGQGPNTEAFF
TRBV6-2/TRBV6-3	CASRETGAGNYGYTF
TRBV28	CASSSRGAGEGEQYF
TRBV14	CASSLRGGRYNEQFF
TRBV14	CASSHGNTIYF
TRBV13	CASSSLRNEQFF
TRBV19	CASSVAPGLAGSEQFF
TRBV20-1	CSAIPSGVYEQYF
TRBV6-2/TRBV6-3	CASRLALRTGNTEAFF
TRBV5-4	CASSLRDRIYNEQFF
TRBV29-1	CSVVDGGEAFF
TRBV2	CASGGQGPYEQYF
TRBV6-5	CASHRGAGFVSPLHF
TRBV15	CATGVRETQYF
TRBV12-3/TRBV12-4	CASSLASGNNYGYTF
TRBV7-6	CASSSTGNNEQFF
TRBV29-1	CSVGEQNYEQYF